The 10 T cell receptor beta chains below were found in one sample sequenced in a study of blood T cell repertoires in COVID-19 (dated by TCRdb to 2018 to 2021). Library preparation was by the immunoSEQ multiplex PCR assay. This is the immuneACCESS table as TCRdb keeps it, with only in-frame sequences that have V and J called. A part of the clones is gone; compared with another copy, unresolved V genes explain less than half, and the rest is unexplained. The sample table lists some 100,000 clones, about 90% of them with a count of one. 7.7% of the sample rests with the top ten. Material: peripheral blood. The receptors were sampled from a human donor in a cohort sampled during active COVID-19.

The chain combines TRBV6-2 or TRBV6-3 with TRBJ2-3; D gene uncertain. Germline CDR1 MNHEY, CDR2 SVGEGT. The CDR3 runs to 11 residues. The V end was cut by 2 bases, the J end by 6 bases, with 3 bases between. CDR3 nucleotide sequence: TGTGCCAGCAGTTACCTGGATACGCAGTATTTT. Amino acid sequence: CASSYLDTQYF.

The chain carries TRBV28 and TRBJ1-2; possibly TRBD1 for D (5 bases). This CDR3 spans 12 amino acids. Germline lookup yields CDR1 MDHEN and CDR2 SYDVKM. V gave up 10 bases and J gave up 2 bases, with 11 bases separating them. The CDR3 spells CAIQTVNYGYTF. The CDR3 region has the DNA TGTGCCATCCAGACAGTGAACTATGGCTACACCTTC.

The chain combines TRBV7-8 with TRBJ2-3; 15 positions match TRBD2. The J segment lost 2 bases and the V segment lost 5 bases, leaving 5 bases of the junction unmatched. The germline CDR1 and CDR2 sequences are SGHVS and FQNEAQ. The CDR3 covers 17 residues. The CDR3 loop is CASSPWTSGGATDTQYF. DNA of the CDR3: TGTGCCAGCAGCCCCTGGACTAGCGGGGGGGCCACAGATACGCAGTATTTT. The full variable domain, in which reference TRBV7-8 and TRBJ2-3 provide the parts outside the CDR3, is GAGVSQSPRYKVAKRGQDVALRCDPISGHVSLFWYQQALGQGPEFLTYFQNEAQLDKSGLPSDRFFAERPEGSVSTLKIQRTQQEDSAVYLCASSPWTSGGATDTQYFGPGTRLTVL.

This clone was observed a single time. V is TRBV7-6 and J is TRBJ2-1; the match to TRBD2 covers 15 bases. Germline V gene lookup returns CDR1 SGHVS and CDR2 FNYEAQ. The trim removed 6 bases at V and 6 bases at J, leaving 15 bases unmatched. The CDR3 is made up of 19 amino acids. The chain's CDR3 is CASSFNRGLAGGGLNEQFF. In DNA, the CDR3 is TGTGCCAGCAGTTTTAACCGGGGACTAGCGGGGGGAGGACTCAATGAGCAGTTCTTC.

The V call is TRBV29-1, the J call TRBJ1-2, with D uncertain. Germline assignment: CDR1 SQVTM and CDR2 ANQGSEA. The CDR3 has 13 amino acids. V dropped 7 bases and J dropped 6 bases, with 18 bases sitting between them. CDR3 loop: CSALGRVLDGYTF. The CDR3 DNA is TGCAGCGCCCTGGGGAGGGTTTTAGATGGCTACACCTTC.

CDR3 in amino acids: CASSQGRVEAFF. The CDR3 coding sequence is TGTGCCAGCAGCCAAGGGAGAGTAGAAGCTTTCTTT. The V call is TRBV3-1 (or the pseudogene TRBV3-2), the J call TRBJ1-1, with D unclear. V lost 1 base and J 8 bases, leaving 8 bases between the germline ends. The CDR3 runs to 12 residues. The V gene's germline CDR1 is LGHDT and CDR2 YNNKEL (reference sequence).

The rearrangement links TRBV27 to TRBJ2-3; D uncertain. The V gene lost 2 bases and the J gene lost 0 bases, with 9 bases spanning the gap. CDR1 and CDR2 from the germline V gene are MNHEY and SMNVEV (reference sequence). The CDR3 totals 15 residues. Here the CDR3 DNA reads TGTGCCAGCAGTTTAAACAGTCTCAGCACAGATACGCAGTATTTT. Translating gives CASSLNSLSTDTQYF.

CDR3 DNA: TGTGCCAGTAGTATCCCCGGGACTTCTGTTGGAGCTTTCTTT. Protein: CASSIPGTSVGAFF. This rearrangement joins TRBV19 to TRBJ1-1; TRBD1 is a possible D gene (5 bases). There are 14 residues in the CDR3. Trimming stripped 3 bases from V and 10 bases from J, with 18 bases between. The germline CDR1 and CDR2 sequences are LNHDA and SQIVND (reference sequence).

This rearrangement joins TRBV29-1 to TRBJ2-7; tentative D call: TRBD2 (6 bases). The CDR3 spans 14 residues. V was pared by 4 bases and J by 5 bases, with 18 bases between. The germline CDR1 and CDR2 sequences are SQVTM and ANQGSEA. CDR3 in DNA: TGCAGCGTTGTTCACCAGGCGGGGTTCCACGAGCAGTACTTC. Its translation: CSVVHQAGFHEQYF.

This sequence joins TRBV6-5 and TRBJ1-6, with TRBD1 identical over 9 bases. CDR3 length: 14 residues. CDR1 MNHEY and CDR2 SVGAGI come from the germline V gene. V was pared by 7 bases and J by 8 bases, with 6 bases of the junction left unmatched. For the CDR3, the DNA is TGTGCCAGCATGACGGACAGGGGTCATTCACCCCTCCACTTT. Protein product: CASMTDRGHSPLHF.